This T cell receptor beta chain was profiled in a study of cytotoxic CD8 clonotypes in ibrutinib-treated CLL. The overall study: The group held 11 to 12 relapsed/refractory and roughly 14 treatment-naive patients, with some 17 IGHV unmutated.

V was shortened by 2 bases and J by 0 bases, with 13 bases between the two germline ends. The V gene's germline CDR1 is MGHDK and CDR2 SYGVNS. This CDR3 has 16 residues. Study-level findings and limits: Progressing and sustained-remission patients had different sampling times.

Clones were sequenced by immunoSEQ multiplex PCR, and TCRdb holds only the in-frame ones, with some missing. The sample has approximately 330,000 clones, more than 65% seen once. Note on this clone: The antigen remains undetermined.

The material sequenced was PBMCs, taken before ibrutinib treatment. The chain combines TRBV25-1 with TRBJ1-1, with D hard to call. This TCR was sampled from a human donor with chronic lymphocytic leukemia. The CDR3 DNA reads TGTGCCAGCAGTGAAATTCCCCCAGTCATGAACACTGAAGCTTTCTTT. It translates to CASSEIPPVMNTEAFF. Complete variable domain (other parts from reference TRBV25-1 and TRBJ1-1): EADIYQTPRYLVIGTGKKITLECSQTMGHDKMYWYQQDPGMELHLIHYSYGVNSTEKGDLSSESTVSRIRTEHFPLTLESARPSHTSQYLCASSEIPPVMNTEAFFGQGTRLTVV.